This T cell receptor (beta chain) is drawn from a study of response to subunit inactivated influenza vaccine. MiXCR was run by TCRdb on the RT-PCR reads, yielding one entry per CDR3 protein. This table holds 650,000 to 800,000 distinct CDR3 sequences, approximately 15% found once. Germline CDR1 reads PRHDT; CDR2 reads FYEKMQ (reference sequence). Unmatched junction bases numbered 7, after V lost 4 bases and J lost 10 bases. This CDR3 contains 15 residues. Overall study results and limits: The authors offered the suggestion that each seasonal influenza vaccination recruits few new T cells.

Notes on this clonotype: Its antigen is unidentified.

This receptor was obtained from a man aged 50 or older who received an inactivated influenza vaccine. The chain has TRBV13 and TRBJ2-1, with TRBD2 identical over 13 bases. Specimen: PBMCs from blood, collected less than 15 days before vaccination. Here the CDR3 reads CASSYRTSGSSEQFF. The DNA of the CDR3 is TGTGCCAGCAGCTACCGGACTAGCGGGAGCAGCGAGCAGTTCTTC.